These 21 T cell receptor beta chains originate from one sample sequenced in a study of T-cell memory formation after mild COVID-19. TCRdb called the 5' RACE reads again in MiXCR, with one record for every CDR3 protein. Found here are hundreds of thousands of distinct CDR3 sequences, roughly 13% of them singletons; the top ten hold 20% to 25%. Sequenced material: PBMCs or a T cell subset sorted from them (not recorded which). These receptors all stem from a man aged 18 to 29 who had mild COVID-19 (a few samples of this study predate the infection). Cell type and time point are not known.

This chain joins TRBV4-2 and TRBJ1-1, with D perhaps matching TRBD1 (5 bases). The germline V and J ends were trimmed by 0 bases and 1 base, with 12 bases remaining between them. This CDR3 is built from 16 residues. The germline V gene has CDR1 LGHNA and CDR2 YNFKEQ. CDR3 sequence reads: CASSQDFVDRNTEAFF. DNA for the CDR3: TGTGCCAGCAGCCAAGATTTCGTAGACAGGAACACTGAAGCTTTCTTT.

This clonotype was seen only a few times. One end of the junction is discordant with germline, which a read error may explain. The chain is built from TRBV5-6 and TRBJ1-5; D remains ambiguous. This CDR3 spans 16 amino acids. Germline loops: CDR1 SGHDT, CDR2 YYEEEE. The chain's CDR3 is CASSLADWKGHQPQHF. The CDR3 DNA reads TGTGCCAGCAGTTTGGCCGACTGGAAAGGGCATCAGCCCCAGCATTTT.

This rearrangement joins TRBV9 to TRBJ1-1; TRBD1 is a possible D gene (5 bases). V lost 4 bases to trimming and J lost 1 base, with 20 bases between them. Germline V lookup: CDR1 SGDLS, CDR2 YYNGEE. The CDR3 spans 17 residues. CDR3 coding DNA: TGTGCCAGCAGCCTCTTGGACGGGGGGATACCGAACACTGAAGCTTTCTTT. It codes for CASSLLDGGIPNTEAFF.

The gene calls are TRBV7-9 and TRBJ2-1; no clear D. V shed 0 bases and J shed 10 bases, with 13 bases lying between them. This CDR3 contains 14 residues. Germline assignment: CDR1 SEHNR and CDR2 FQNEAQ (reference sequence). CDR3 loop: CASSLALGLGEQFF. In nucleotides, the CDR3 is TGTGCCAGCAGCTTAGCGTTGGGGTTAGGCGAGCAGTTCTTC.

In the case of this clonotype: This may arise from a read error, as a much more abundant clone is one base away. This rearrangement joins TRBV27 to TRBJ2-7; 10 bases line up with TRBD1. The CDR3 consists of 13 residues. The V gene's germline CDR1 is MNHEY and CDR2 SMNVEV (reference sequence). Trimming cost V 5 bases and J 6 bases; bases outside gene matches: 4. CDR3: CASSPGTGAEQYF. The CDR3 bases are TGTGCCAGCAGTCCCGGGACAGGGGCCGAGCAGTACTTC.

The chain carries TRBV13 and TRBJ1-2; D not certain. Trimming left V 6 bases short and J 2 bases short, with 10 bases between. The germline CDR1 and CDR2 sequences are PRHDT and FYEKMQ (reference sequence). The CDR3 consists of 13 residues. The CDR3 sequence is CASSPVGNYGYTF. In DNA form, the CDR3 reads TGTGCCAGCAGTCCCGTGGGGAACTATGGCTACACCTTC.

In this sample, this clonotype turned up a few times. The V and J genes are TRBV7-6 and TRBJ2-7; D is possibly TRBD1 (6 bases). This CDR3 is 13 amino acids long. V was cut by 1 base and J by 6 bases, with 10 bases left in between. Germline V gene lookup returns CDR1 SGHVS and CDR2 FNYEAQ. CDR3 sequence (DNA): TGTGCCAGCAGCTTAGGGCAGGGGCTCGAGCAGTACGTC. Encoded protein: CASSLGQGLEQYV.

This clonotype occurred many times. The rearrangement links TRBV24-1 to TRBJ2-1; D is perhaps TRBD1 or TRBD2 (5 bases each). Per the germline V gene, CDR1 is KGHDR and CDR2 is SFDVKD. Trimming stripped 4 bases from V and 8 bases from J, with 20 bases between. CDR3 length: 16 amino acids. CDR3 nucleotides: TGTGCCACCAGTGAACCGGGACCTCCAGCCCGCTATGAGCAGTTCTTC. Protein sequence: CATSEPGPPARYEQFF.

This clonotype was seen many times. The chain carries TRBV9 and TRBJ1-6, with unresolved D. V lost 4 bases and J 2 bases, leaving 16 bases between the germline ends. The CDR3 runs 17 residues. The V gene's germline CDR1 is SGDLS and CDR2 YYNGEE. The CDR3 DNA is TGTGCCAGCAGCCCCGACGGCACGAAGGCCTATAATTCACCCCTCCACTTT. Translated, it gives CASSPDGTKAYNSPLHF.

The chain has TRBV7-9 and TRBJ2-7; 9 bases map to TRBD1. The CDR3 spans 18 residues. The germline CDR1 and CDR2 sequences are SEHNR and FQNEAQ (reference sequence). Losses at the gene ends were 1 base for V and 4 bases for J; bases not matched to a gene: 14. This CDR3 is CASSLVDRGQGENYEQYV. The CDR3 DNA is TGTGCCAGCAGCTTAGTTGATCGGGGACAGGGAGAAAATTACGAGCAGTACGTC.

The chain links TRBV7-6 to TRBJ1-6; 7 bases match TRBD1. Trimming cost V 0 bases and J 8 bases; bases outside gene matches: 7. The CDR3 is 16 residues long. CDR1 is SGHVS, CDR2 FNYEAQ, per germline. The CDR3 bases are TGTGCCAGCAGCTTAGCGTCAGGGGGAGCCTATTCACCCCTCCACTTT. Its translation: CASSLASGGAYSPLHF. Full variable domain (missing parts from reference TRBV7-6 and TRBJ1-6): GAGVSQSPRYKVTKRGQDVALRCDPISGHVSLYWYRQALGQGPEFLTYFNYEAQQDKSGLPNDRFSAERPEGSISTLTIQRTEQRDSAMYRCASSLASGGAYSPLHFGNGTRLTVT.

This clonotype has more than one count but fewer than ten. The chain employs TRBV6-1 and TRBJ1-2; 9 bases line up with TRBD1. The V segment lost 5 bases and the J segment 5 bases; nucleotides outside the gene matches: 6. The CDR3 runs to 14 residues. The germline V gene encodes CDR1 MNHNS and CDR2 SASEGT. CDR3 in DNA: TGTGCCAGCAGTCCGACAGGGGGGCTTTATGGCTACACCTTC. This sequence encodes CASSPTGGLYGYTF.

The chain recombines TRBV20-1 with TRBJ2-3; 7 nucleotides agree with TRBD1. In germline, CDR1 is DFQATT, CDR2 SNEGSKA (reference sequence). CDR3 size: 15 residues. With V trimmed by 1 base and J by 1 base, 5 bases remained unmatched. The CDR3 bases are TGCAGTGCTAGAGTCCCAGGGGGAGGCACAGATACGCAGTATTTT. It encodes CSARVPGGGTDTQYF.

The chain recombines TRBV14 with TRBJ2-1; 9 nucleotides line up with TRBD1. This CDR3 contains 17 residues. Germline CDR1 reads SGHDN; CDR2 reads FVKESK. Germline trimming cut 3 bases from V and 3 bases from J; bases unmatched to any gene: 9. CDR3 sequence reads: CASSQGDRDRDYNEQFF. The CDR3 bases are TGTGCCAGCAGCCAGGGCGATCGGGACAGGGACTACAATGAGCAGTTCTTC.

This clonotype was observed at least ten times. For the CDR3, the DNA is TGTGCCAGCAGCAAACAGAACCGCTACGAGCAGTACTTC. Translating gives CASSKQNRYEQYF. The rearrangement uses TRBV5-4 and TRBJ2-7, with D unclear. This CDR3 has 13 residues. Germline V CDR1 and CDR2: SGHNT, YYREEE (reference sequence). V was cut by 4 bases and J by 3 bases, with 11 bases left in between.

This clonotype was found many times. V usage is TRBV4-2 and J usage is TRBJ2-4, with D hard to call. Trimming left V 2 bases short and J 10 bases short, with 6 bases between. Per germline, CDR1 LGHNA and CDR2 YNFKEQ. The CDR3 spans 11 residues. CDR3 sequence (DNA): TGTGCCAGCAGCCAATTAGGGATTCAGTACTTC. The encoded protein is CASSQLGIQYF.

The genes are TRBV12-3 or TRBV12-4 and TRBJ2-2; TRBD1 might be the D (6 bases). V lost 4 bases and J 2 bases, leaving 8 bases between the germline ends. This CDR3 is 14 amino acids long. The CDR3 nucleotides read TGTGCCAGCAGTTCGGACAGAAACACCGGGGAGCTGTTTTTT. Protein sequence: CASSSDRNTGELFF.

The genes are TRBV7-9 and TRBJ1-1; D perhaps matches TRBD1 (5 bases). There are 14 residues in the CDR3. V gave up 5 bases and J gave up 11 bases, with 21 bases separating them. From germline, CDR1 is SEHNR and CDR2 FQNEAQ (reference sequence). DNA for the CDR3: TGTGCCAGCAGCCCCCGGGACGGAACACTGAATGCTTTCTTT. It yields the protein CASSPRDGTLNAFF. Full variable domain (rest looked up from reference TRBV7-9 and TRBJ1-1): DTGVSQNPRHKITKRGQNVTFRCDPISEHNRLYWYRQTLGQGPEFLTYFQNEAQLEKSRLLSDRFSAERPKGSFSTLEIQRTEQGDSAMYLCASSPRDGTLNAFFGQGTRLTVV.

There are a few counts of this clonotype. The genes are TRBV20-1 and TRBJ2-7; 10 bases align to TRBD2. The CDR3 consists of 17 residues. Trimming at V came to 2 bases and at J to 0 bases, leaving 10 bases not matched to a gene. CDR1 is DFQATT, CDR2 SNEGSKA, per germline (reference sequence). CDR3 DNA: TGCAGTGCTAGACAACTTAGCGGGGGGCCGAGCTCCTACGAGCAGTACGTC. It specifies CSARQLSGGPSSYEQYV.

This clonotype was counted a few times. The chain couples TRBV5-8 to TRBJ2-7; 8 bases fit TRBD1. After removal of 0 bases from V and 5 bases from J, the junction contained 10 bases not matched to a gene. This CDR3 region has 16 residues. Per the germline V gene, CDR1 is SGHTS and CDR2 is YDEGEE. CDR3 loop: CASSLVPRQGANEQYV. The CDR3 DNA follows: TGTGCCAGCAGCTTGGTTCCCCGGCAGGGGGCAAACGAGCAGTACGTC.

This chain joins TRBV30 and TRBJ1-2; D is ambiguous. The CDR3 runs to 13 residues. Trimming left V 2 bases short and J 3 bases short, with 10 bases between. Germline CDR1 reads GTSNPN; CDR2 reads SVGIG (reference sequence). CDR3 DNA sequence: TGTGCCTGGAGTACCGGCGAGTACTATGGCTACACCTTC. Translated, it gives CAWSTGEYYGYTF.